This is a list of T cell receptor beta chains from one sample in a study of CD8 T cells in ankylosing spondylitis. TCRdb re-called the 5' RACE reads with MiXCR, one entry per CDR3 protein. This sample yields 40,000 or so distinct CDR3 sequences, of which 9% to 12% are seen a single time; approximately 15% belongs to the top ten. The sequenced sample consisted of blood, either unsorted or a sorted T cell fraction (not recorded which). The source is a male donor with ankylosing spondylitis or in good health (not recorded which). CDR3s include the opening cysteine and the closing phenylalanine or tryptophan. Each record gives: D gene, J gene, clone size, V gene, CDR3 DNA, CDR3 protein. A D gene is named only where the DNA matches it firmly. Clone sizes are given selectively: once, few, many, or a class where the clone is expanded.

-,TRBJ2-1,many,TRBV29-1,TGCAGCGTTGAAGATCGGAAACTCCTCGCTTACAATGAGCAGTTCTTC,CSVEDRKLLAYNEQFF
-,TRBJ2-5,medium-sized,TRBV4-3,TGCGCCAGCAGCCAAGAGTGGGCTGGGTCACTTGGGGAGACCCAGTACTTC,CASSQEWAGSLGETQYF
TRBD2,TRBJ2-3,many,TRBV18,TGTGCCAGCTCACCACCTCTAGCGGGAGGCGGCCCAGATACGCAGTATTTT,CASSPPLAGGGPDTQYF
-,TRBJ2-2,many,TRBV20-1,TGCAGTGCCATTGCGGGCGGAACGAACACCGGGGAGCTGTTTTTT,CSAIAGGTNTGELFF
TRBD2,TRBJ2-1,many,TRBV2,TGTGCCAGCAGGAGACTAGCGGGAGGTATTTTGTCCTACAATGAGCAGTTCTTC,CASRRLAGGILSYNEQFF
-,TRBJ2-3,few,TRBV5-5,TGTGCCAGCAGCTCCTTCGGGAGTTTGGATACGCAGTATTTT,CASSSFGSLDTQYF
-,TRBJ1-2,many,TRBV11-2,TGTGCCAGCAGCTTAAGGGGAAAAAACTATGGCTACACCTTC,CASSLRGKNYGYTF
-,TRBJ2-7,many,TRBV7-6,TGTGCCAGCAGCTTAGATGTCGGGTTCTCCTACGAGCAGTACTTC,CASSLDVGFSYEQYF
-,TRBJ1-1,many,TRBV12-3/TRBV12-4,TGTGCCAGCAGGCACCGGGCCTCTATACGCGACACTGAAGCTTTCTTT,CASRHRASIRDTEAFF
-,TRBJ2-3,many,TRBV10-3,TGTGCCATCAGTGATCTGGTCGGGCTCAGCACAGATACGCAGTATTTT,CAISDLVGLSTDTQYF
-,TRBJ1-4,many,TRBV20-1,TGCAGTGCCATAGAGCTAGGGGCAGCAACTAATGAAAAACTGTTTTTT,CSAIELGAATNEKLFF
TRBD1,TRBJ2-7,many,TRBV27,TGTGCCAGCAGTGGACTTTCGGGGTTTGGTTGGGGGACAGTGACCTACGAGCAGTACTTC,CASSGLSGFGWGTVTYEQYF
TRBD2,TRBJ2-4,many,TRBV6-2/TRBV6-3,TGTGCCAGCAGTTACTCGTCGGGAGGAGCCAAAAACATTCAGTACTTC,CASSYSSGGAKNIQYF
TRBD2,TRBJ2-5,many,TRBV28,TGTGCCAGCACCGTGGGAGGGATGGAGACCCAGTACTTC,CASTVGGMETQYF
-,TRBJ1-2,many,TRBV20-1,TGCAGTGCTGACAGACAGGACAGCTATGGCTACACCTTC,CSADRQDSYGYTF
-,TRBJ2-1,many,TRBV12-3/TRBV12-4,TGTGCCAGCAGCACCCTTCATACTCAAGGGTTCTACAATGAGCAGTTCTTC,CASSTLHTQGFYNEQFF
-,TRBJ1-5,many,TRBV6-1,TGTGCCAGCAACTGGGACGGCCCCCACAATCAGCCCCAGCATTTT,CASNWDGPHNQPQHF
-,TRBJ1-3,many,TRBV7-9,TGTGCCAGCAGCCCGGGACCCCCTGGAAACACCATATATTTT,CASSPGPPGNTIYF
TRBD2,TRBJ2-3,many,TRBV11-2,TGTGCCAGCAGCTGGACTAGCGGGAGGGCCACAGATACGCAGTATTTT,CASSWTSGRATDTQYF
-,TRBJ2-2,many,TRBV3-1,TGTGCCAGCAGCCAAGACCCACCCGGGAGTTGGGGCGGGGAGCTGTTTTTT,CASSQDPPGSWGGELFF
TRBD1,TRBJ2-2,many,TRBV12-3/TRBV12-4,TGTGCCAGCAGTTTATGGGACAGGGGCACCGGGGAGCTGTTTTTT,CASSLWDRGTGELFF
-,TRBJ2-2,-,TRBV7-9,TGTGCCAGCAGCTCAGCAGGAAACACCGGGGAGCTGTTTTTT,CASSSAGNTGELFF
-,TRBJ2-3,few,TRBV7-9,TGTGCCAGCAGCCATACTAACAGGGAAAACACAGATACGCAGTATTTT,CASSHTNRENTDTQYF
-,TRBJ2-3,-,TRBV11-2,TGTGCCAGCACCCACTTAACCCCGGAGGATACGCAGTATTTT,CASTHLTPEDTQYF
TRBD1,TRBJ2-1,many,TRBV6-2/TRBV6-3,TGTGCCAGCAGTCCACGTTCCGGGACAGGGGGCATTGAGCAGTTCTTC,CASSPRSGTGGIEQFF
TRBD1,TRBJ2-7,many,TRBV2,TGTGCCAGCAGTCCGGGACAGGGGACCTACGAGCAGTACTTC,CASSPGQGTYEQYF
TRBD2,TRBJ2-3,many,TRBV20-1,TGCAGTGCTAGTCCCGGACTAGCGGGGGTACGGGATACGCAGTATTTT,CSASPGLAGVRDTQYF
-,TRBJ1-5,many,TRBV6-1,TGTGCCAGCAGTCCCCAGTCGTATAGCAATCAGCCCCAGCATTTT,CASSPQSYSNQPQHF
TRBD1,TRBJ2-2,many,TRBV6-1,TGTGCCAGCACCGGGACAGGCAACACCGGGGAGCTGTTTTTT,CASTGTGNTGELFF
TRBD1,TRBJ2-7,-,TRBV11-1,TGTGCCAGCAGCTGGGACAGGGGGCTCTACGAGCAGTACTTC,CASSWDRGLYEQYF
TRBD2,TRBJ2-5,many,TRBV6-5,TGTGCCAGCAGTTACTCGAGGGCGGGAGGGCCCCGAGAGACCCAGTACTTC,CASSYSRAGGPRETQYF
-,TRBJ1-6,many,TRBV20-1,TGCAGTGCCCTTTGGCACGGAGCAAAGAATAATTCACCCCTCCACTTT,CSALWHGAKNNSPLHF
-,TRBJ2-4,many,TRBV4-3,TGCGCCAGCAGCCTTTTTAGTACAGGGAGGGAAAACATTCAGTACTTC,CASSLFSTGRENIQYF
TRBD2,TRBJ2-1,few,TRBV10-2,TGCGCCAGCAGTGACAGGACTAGCGGGAAAGTTATGGATGAGCAGTTCTTC,CASSDRTSGKVMDEQFF
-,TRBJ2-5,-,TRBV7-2,TGTGCCAGCAGCTTAGGACAGGTCAACCAAGAGACCCAGTACTTC,CASSLGQVNQETQYF
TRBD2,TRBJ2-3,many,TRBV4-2,TGTGCCAGCAGCCAGGACCCGGGGCGGGGAGGGTCCACAGATACGCAGTATTTT,CASSQDPGRGGSTDTQYF
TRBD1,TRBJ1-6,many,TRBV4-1,TGCGCCAGCAGCCACCCCCCCGCAGGGGGTAGTTCACCCCTCCACTTT,CASSHPPAGGSSPLHF
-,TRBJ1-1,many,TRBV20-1,TGCAGCGCCGGACCGCTGAACACTGAAGCTTTCTTT,CSAGPLNTEAFF
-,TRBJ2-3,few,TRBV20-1,TGCAGTGGGGGGAAGGGCCAAGATACGCAGTATTTT,CSGGKGQDTQYF
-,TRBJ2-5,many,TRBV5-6,TGTGCCAGCAGCGACACAGTTCAAGAGACCCAGTACTTC,CASSDTVQETQYF
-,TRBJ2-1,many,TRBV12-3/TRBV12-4,TGTGCCAGCAGTTTAAAGGCAGGTCGATACAATGAGCAGTTCTTC,CASSLKAGRYNEQFF